This TCR beta chain was identified in a study of cytomegalovirus exposure and HLA in healthy donors. Researchers ran the PCR with 60 Vbeta and 13 Jbeta primers. Sequencing was performed with immunoSEQ multiplex PCR; in TCRdb, only in-frame clones are kept and a portion is missing. The sample holds some 150,000 clones, approximately 87% seen once. The germline V gene has CDR1 MDHEN and CDR2 SYDVKM. Trimming cost V 5 bases and J 5 bases; bases outside gene matches: 12. The CDR3 sequence is 16 residues long. The source material was PBMCs. The chain combines TRBV28 with TRBJ2-3; 8 nucleotides line up with TRBD1. This TCR came from a woman between 25 and 40 years old in good health and CMV-seronegative. For the CDR3, the DNA is TGTGCCAGCAGTCCCCGTGACAGGGGCGCACAAGATACGCAGTATTTT. Its protein is CASSPRDRGAQDTQYF.